A single sample gave rise to the 30 T cell receptor beta chains below, sequenced in a study of neurological immune-mediated disorders. TCRdb recomputed calls from the 5' RACE reads with MiXCR, one row per CDR3 protein. The sample consists of over 45,000 distinct CDR3 sequences, roughly 23% of them appearing once. Sequencing input: PBMCs. The receptors originated from a woman in her 70s in good health.

This clonotype has a count of ten or more. This chain connects TRBV27 to TRBJ2-6, with D maybe TRBD1 (6 bases). V shed 5 bases and J shed 1 base, with 12 bases lying between them. The length of the CDR3 is 16 residues. Germline V gene sequence: CDR1 MNHEY, CDR2 SMNVEV (reference sequence). In DNA, the CDR3 is TGTGCCAGCAGTCGGTTCGGACAGTCTGGGGCCAACGTCCTGACTTTC. The encoded protein is CASSRFGQSGANVLTF.

This clonotype was detected a few times. The V gene is TRBV4-2, the J gene TRBJ2-3; D ambiguous. V was shortened by 8 bases and J by 5 bases, with 20 bases between the two germline ends. Per the germline V gene, CDR1 is LGHNA and CDR2 is YNFKEQ. The CDR3 runs 15 residues. CDR3 protein: CASQTLVAGRDTQYF. For the CDR3, the DNA is TGTGCCAGCCAGACCCTTGTTGCCGGTCGAGATACGCAGTATTTT.

The table lists this clonotype with many counts. The V call is TRBV5-1, the J call TRBJ2-1, with D tentatively TRBD1 (5 bases). Germline CDR1 SGHRS, CDR2 YFSETQ. The CDR3 extends over 16 amino acids. V was pared by 2 bases and J by 4 bases, with 16 bases between. The chain's CDR3 is CASSFQGLETYNEQFF. In DNA form, the CDR3 reads TGCGCCAGCAGCTTTCAGGGCCTGGAGACATACAATGAGCAGTTCTTC.

This clonotype was observed at least ten times. The chain joins TRBV7-2 to TRBJ2-1; TRBD2 agrees at 9 bases. The CDR3 extends over 15 amino acids. Per the germline V gene, CDR1 is SGHTA and CDR2 is FQGNSA. Losses at the gene ends were 5 bases for V and 6 bases for J; bases not matched to a gene: 8. As DNA, the CDR3 is TGTGCCAGCAGCCTAGGGACTAGCCGTCTCAATGAGCAGTTCTTC. Protein product: CASSLGTSRLNEQFF.

There are many counts of this clonotype. This chain joins TRBV5-5 and TRBJ2-7, with D perhaps matching TRBD1 (5 bases). The CDR3 sequence is 12 residues long. V lost 4 bases and J 3 bases, leaving 8 bases between the germline ends. Germline lookup yields CDR1 SGHKS and CDR2 YYEKEE (reference sequence). The DNA of the CDR3 is TGTGCCAGCAGCCTGACAGTCTACGAGCAGTACTTC. Translation gives CASSLTVYEQYF.

This clonotype was observed at least ten times. This chain connects TRBV5-1 to TRBJ2-5; tentative D call: TRBD2 (7 bases). Between the trimmed V and J ends, which lost 0 bases and 5 bases, there was a span of 11 bases. The CDR3 runs 14 residues. Germline V gene sequence: CDR1 SGHRS, CDR2 YFSETQ. CDR3 bases: TGCGCCAGCAGCTTGGAGGGGGGGGAGGAGACCCAGTACTTC. Protein: CASSLEGGEETQYF.

This clonotype was recorded many times. The chain has TRBV7-9 and TRBJ1-2; the D is unclear. The CDR3 is 13 amino acids. Germline V gives CDR1 SEHNR, CDR2 FQNEAQ (reference sequence). The V gene lost 7 bases and the J gene lost 4 bases, with 13 bases spanning the gap. CDR3 amino acids: CASNILGSYGYTF. The CDR3 DNA is TGTGCCAGCAATATTTTGGGATCCTATGGCTACACCTTC.

Worth noting for this clonotype: The junction departs from germline at one end; a sequencing error may be responsible. V and J are TRBV5-1 and TRBJ2-3, with 8 bases that match TRBD1. The CDR3 contains 14 residues. Germline V CDR1 and CDR2: SGHRS, YFSETQ. CDR3 sequence (DNA): TGCACCAGCAGCTTGACAGGGGTGACAGATACGCAGTATTTT. Protein: CTSSLTGVTDTQYF.

This clonotype was observed a few times. This chain joins TRBV7-9 and TRBJ2-3, with a weak D call TRBD2 (5 bases). The length of the CDR3 is 14 residues. The germline V and J ends were trimmed by 5 bases and 7 bases, with 16 bases remaining between them. Germline V lookup: CDR1 SEHNR, CDR2 FQNEAQ (reference sequence). For the CDR3, the DNA is TGTGCCAGCAGCCTCGGGAATAACCCCCATACGCAGTATTTT. It is translated as CASSLGNNPHTQYF.

This clonotype was detected many times. This chain connects TRBV7-6 to TRBJ2-5; TRBD2 matches at 7 bases. This CDR3 is 15 amino acids long. CDR1 is SGHVS and CDR2 is FNYEAQ in the germline V gene. V was clipped by 1 base and J by 5 bases; unmatched bases: 7. The CDR3 bases are TGTGCCAGCAGCTTAGTCCCGGGAGGAACTGAGACCCAGTACTTC. Protein product: CASSLVPGGTETQYF. Based on the CDR3 plus reference TRBV7-6 and TRBJ2-5, the full variable domain is GAGVSQSPRYKVTKRGQDVALRCDPISGHVSLYWYRQALGQGPEFLTYFNYEAQQDKSGLPNDRFSAERPEGSISTLTIQRTEQRDSAMYRCASSLVPGGTETQYFGPGTRLLVL.

The gene calls are TRBV5-1 and TRBJ1-1, with D tentatively TRBD1 (5 bases). Trimming took 1 base from V and 7 from J, leaving 14 bases between them. This CDR3 is 14 amino acids long. Germline V gives CDR1 SGHRS, CDR2 YFSETQ. For the CDR3, the DNA is TGCGCCAGCAGCTTGAACATCGGGGCTGGTGAAGCTTTCTTT. This translates into CASSLNIGAGEAFF.

This clonotype was detected many times. The chain couples TRBV20-1 to TRBJ1-2; D unclear. This CDR3 comprises 12 residues. V gave up 0 bases and J gave up 6 bases, with 8 bases separating them. Per germline, CDR1 DFQATT and CDR2 SNEGSKA (reference sequence). CDR3 amino acids: CSARDKGNGYTF. The CDR3 nucleotides are TGCAGTGCTAGAGATAAGGGAAATGGCTACACCTTC.

In this sample, this clonotype turned up many times. The CDR3, as DNA: TGTGCCAGCAGTTACCTCCGGGACAGGGGCACAGATACGCAGTATTTT. Amino acid sequence: CASSYLRDRGTDTQYF. The chain uses TRBV6-2 or TRBV6-3 and TRBJ2-3, with 9 bases fitting TRBD1. Germline CDR1 is MNHEY and CDR2 is SVGEGT. The CDR3 is made up of 16 amino acids. J lost 1 base, V lost 2 bases, and 4 bases had no gene match.

This clonotype was seen repeatedly, ten times or more. The chain recombines TRBV5-1 with TRBJ2-1; perhaps D is TRBD1 or TRBD2 (5 bases each). This CDR3 spans 14 amino acids. Trimming removed 4 bases at V and 2 bases at J, with 10 bases between. Germline V gene data show CDR1 as SGHRS and CDR2 as YFSETQ. The CDR3 DNA is TGCGCCAGCAGCCCAGAGGGGACCTACAATGAGCAGTTCTTC. Encoded protein: CASSPEGTYNEQFF.

This clonotype was detected a few times. The chain carries TRBV6-5 and TRBJ1-5; D is perhaps TRBD1 (6 bases). V was shortened by 10 bases and J by 0 bases, with 16 bases between the two germline ends. The CDR3 has 15 residues. The V gene's germline CDR1 is MNHEY and CDR2 SVGAGI. CDR3 sequence reads: CATRGAGYSNQPQHF. The CDR3 region has the DNA TGTGCCACCAGGGGAGCCGGGTATAGCAATCAGCCCCAGCATTTT.

This clonotype was seen many times. The V gene is TRBV20-1, the J gene TRBJ1-1; the D gene is possibly TRBD1 (6 bases). V was trimmed by 1 base and J by 5 bases, leaving 14 bases between them. This CDR3 spans 14 amino acids. Germline CDR1 and CDR2: DFQATT and SNEGSKA (reference sequence). CDR3: CSARVQGIGTEAFF. In DNA form, the CDR3 reads TGCAGTGCTAGAGTCCAGGGGATCGGGACTGAAGCTTTCTTT.

This clonotype occurred many times. This chain's CDR3 is CSAGAGSYEQYF. The CDR3 nucleotides are TGCAGCGCCGGGGCGGGCTCCTACGAGCAGTACTTC. The chain has TRBV29-1 and TRBJ2-7; perhaps D is TRBD1 or TRBD2 (5 bases each). The CDR3 covers 12 residues. The V and J ends lost 7 bases and 0 bases respectively, with 10 bases between them. Germline CDR1 SQVTM, CDR2 ANQGSEA.

This clonotype ranks as medium-sized (0.01 to 0.1%). This chain uses TRBV7-2 with TRBJ1-4; D is uncertain. Germline-derived CDR1 and CDR2 are SGHTA and FQGNSA. V lost 6 bases, J lost 6 bases, and 14 bases lay in between. CDR3 length: 14 amino acids. The CDR3 DNA is TGTGCCAGCAGTCAGGACGGATCTTATGAAAAACTGTTTTTT. It translates to CASSQDGSYEKLFF. Combining the CDR3 with reference TRBV7-2 and TRBJ1-4 gives the whole variable domain GAGVSQSPSNKVTEKGKDVELRCDPISGHTALYWYRQSLGQGLEFLIYFQGNSAPDKSGLPSDRFSAERTGGSVSTLTIQRTQQEDSAVYLCASSQDGSYEKLFFGSGTQLSVL.

In this sample, this clonotype turned up many times. This chain links TRBV29-1 with TRBJ1-1, with TRBD1 matching over 7 bases. V was pared by 5 bases and J by 0 bases, with 6 bases of the junction left unmatched. Germline CDR1 SQVTM, CDR2 ANQGSEA. The CDR3 has 14 amino acids. This chain's CDR3 is CSVTGTAMNTEAFF. CDR3 nucleotides: TGCAGCGTTACCGGGACAGCAATGAACACTGAAGCTTTCTTT. The full variable domain, with the rest looked up from reference TRBV29-1 and TRBJ1-1, is SAVISQKPSRDICQRGTSLTIQCQVDSQVTMMFWYRQQPGQSLTLIATANQGSEATYESGFVIDKFPISRPNLTFSTLTVSNMSPEDSSIYLCSVTGTAMNTEAFFGQGTRLTVV.

This clonotype was seen ten or more times. This rearrangement joins TRBV5-1 to TRBJ1-6, with D hard to call. Looked up from germline, CDR1 is SGHRS and CDR2 is YFSETQ. V was shortened by 0 bases and J by 2 bases, with 15 bases between the two germline ends. This CDR3 is built from 18 residues. The CDR3 region is CASSLEGTRLTYNSPLHF. The CDR3 DNA is TGCGCCAGCAGCTTGGAGGGCACCCGATTGACCTATAATTCACCCCTCCACTTT.

The table lists this clonotype with many counts. This chain uses TRBV5-1 with TRBJ1-6; 7 nucleotides agree with TRBD1. The CDR3 runs 15 residues. Germline loops: CDR1 SGHRS, CDR2 YFSETQ. The J segment lost 6 bases and the V segment lost 2 bases, leaving 5 bases of the junction unmatched. In DNA form, the CDR3 reads TGCGCCAGCAGCTTACCCACAGGGGTTAATTCACCCCTCCACTTT. Protein: CASSLPTGVNSPLHF.

The chain is built from TRBV19 and TRBJ2-1; D is uncertain. Trimming removed 5 bases from V and 5 bases from J, with 10 bases in between. Germline V gene data show CDR1 as LNHDA and CDR2 as SQIVND (reference sequence). The CDR3 has 13 amino acids. The CDR3 protein is CASSLSSNNEQFF. The CDR3 coding sequence is TGTGCCAGTAGTTTAAGTTCAAACAATGAGCAGTTCTTC.

There are many counts of this clonotype. The CDR3 DNA reads as TGTGCCAGCAGCCCCGACAGGGTGGGCGAGCAGTACTTC. It is translated as CASSPDRVGEQYF. This chain links TRBV7-2 with TRBJ2-7; 7 nucleotides match TRBD1. V trimming: 5 bases; J trimming: 6 bases; junction bases outside the gene matches: 7. CDR1 is SGHTA, CDR2 FQGNSA, per germline. This CDR3 has 13 residues.

The V and J genes are TRBV5-6 and TRBJ1-1; the D is unclear. Trimming removed 0 bases at V and 5 bases at J, with 14 bases between. In germline, CDR1 is SGHDT, CDR2 YYEEEE. There are 15 residues in the CDR3. CDR3 loop: CASSLARAGGTEAFF. The CDR3 bases are TGTGCCAGCAGCTTGGCTCGGGCCGGTGGGACTGAAGCTTTCTTT.

This clonotype appeared many times. The chain combines TRBV27 with TRBJ1-1; the match to TRBD1 covers 7 bases. CDR1 MNHEY and CDR2 SMNVEV come from the germline V gene (reference sequence). The CDR3 extends over 15 amino acids. The V gene end was trimmed by 4 bases and the J gene end by 7 bases; junction bases not matched to a gene: 12. The CDR3 reads CASSSRGQPKVEAFF. The CDR3 DNA reads as TGTGCCAGCAGTTCGCGGGGACAGCCAAAAGTTGAAGCTTTCTTT.

The chain has TRBV5-5 and TRBJ2-2, with 10 bases that match TRBD2. This CDR3 has 16 amino acids. The V segment lost 3 bases and the J segment 1 base; nucleotides outside the gene matches: 3. The germline V gene encodes CDR1 SGHKS and CDR2 YYEKEE (reference sequence). The CDR3 sequence is CASSSRTSGNTGELFF. DNA for the CDR3: TGTGCCAGCAGCTCCCGGACTAGCGGGAACACCGGGGAGCTGTTTTTT. The whole variable domain, remainder taken from reference TRBV5-5 and TRBJ2-2, is DAGVTQSPTHLIKTRGQQVTLRCSPISGHKSVSWYQQVLGQGPQFIFQYYEKEERGRGNFPDRFSARQFPNYSSELNVNALLLGDSALYLCASSSRTSGNTGELFFGEGSRLTVL.

This clonotype has a count of ten or more. V usage is TRBV20-1 and J usage is TRBJ2-5, with unresolved D. The CDR3 spans 12 residues. CDR1 and CDR2 (germline): DFQATT, SNEGSKA (reference sequence). V lost 8 bases to trimming and J lost 5 bases, with 15 bases between them. DNA of the CDR3: TGCAGTACTTATGAGGTTGGGGAGACCCAGTACTTC. This encodes CSTYEVGETQYF.

J is TRBJ2-5 and V is TRBV5-1; 9 positions match TRBD2. V was clipped by 4 bases and J by 3 bases; unmatched bases: 7. From germline, CDR1 is SGHRS and CDR2 YFSETQ. The CDR3 runs to 15 residues. DNA for the CDR3: TGCGCCAGCAGCGACCTAAGGACTAGCGAAGAGACCCAGTACTTC. Translation: CASSDLRTSEETQYF. The variable domain in full, completed from reference TRBV5-1 and TRBJ2-5, reads KAGVTQTPRYLIKTRGQQVTLSCSPISGHRSVSWYQQTPGQGLQFLFEYFSETQRNKGNFPGRFSGRQFSNSRSEMNVSTLELGDSALYLCASSDLRTSEETQYFGPGTRLLVL.

This clonotype was seen at least ten times. This sequence joins TRBV20-1 and TRBJ2-3, with a weak D call TRBD2 (6 bases). The germline V gene encodes CDR1 DFQATT and CDR2 SNEGSKA (reference sequence). The V end was cut by 6 bases, the J end by 2 bases, with 18 bases between. This CDR3 region has 15 residues. CDR3 in amino acids: CSASRRLADTDTQYF. The CDR3 region has the DNA TGCAGTGCCTCCCGGAGGTTAGCGGACACAGATACGCAGTATTTT.

Ten or more counts support this clonotype. The V call is TRBV5-1, the J call TRBJ2-1, with TRBD1 matching over 8 bases. Germline-derived CDR1 and CDR2 are SGHRS and YFSETQ. V was clipped by 2 bases and J by 7 bases; unmatched bases: 2. CDR3 length equals 13 residues. For the CDR3, the DNA is TGCGCCAGCAGCTTTGGACAGGGAAATGAGCAGTTCTTC. This encodes CASSFGQGNEQFF.